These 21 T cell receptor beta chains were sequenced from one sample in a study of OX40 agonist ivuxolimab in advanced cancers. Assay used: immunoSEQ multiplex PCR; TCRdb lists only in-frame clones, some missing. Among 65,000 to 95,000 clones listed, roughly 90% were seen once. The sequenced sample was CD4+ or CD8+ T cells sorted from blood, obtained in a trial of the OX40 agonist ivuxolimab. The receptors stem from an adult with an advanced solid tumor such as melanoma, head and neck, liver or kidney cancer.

CDR3 protein: CASSLVGLDTQYF. Here the CDR3 DNA reads TGCGCCAGCAGCTTGGTGGGGTTAGATACGCAGTATTTT. The chain couples TRBV5-1 to TRBJ2-3; no definite D call. Trimming stripped 0 bases from V and 5 bases from J, with 7 bases between. Germline-derived CDR1 and CDR2 are SGHRS and YFSETQ. The CDR3 has 13 amino acids.

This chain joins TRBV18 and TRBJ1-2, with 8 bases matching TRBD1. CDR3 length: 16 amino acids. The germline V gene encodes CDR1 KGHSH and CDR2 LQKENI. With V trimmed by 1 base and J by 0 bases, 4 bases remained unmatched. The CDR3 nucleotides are TGTGCCAGCTCACCACTCCCAGGGGGCGCTAACTATGGCTACACCTTC. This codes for CASSPLPGGANYGYTF.

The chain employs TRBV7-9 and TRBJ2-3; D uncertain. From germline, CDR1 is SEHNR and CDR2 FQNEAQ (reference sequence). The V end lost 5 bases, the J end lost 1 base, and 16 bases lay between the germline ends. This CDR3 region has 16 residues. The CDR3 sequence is CASSPPASEGTDTQYF. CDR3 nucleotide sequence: TGTGCCAGCAGCCCCCCCGCGAGCGAAGGCACAGATACGCAGTATTTT.

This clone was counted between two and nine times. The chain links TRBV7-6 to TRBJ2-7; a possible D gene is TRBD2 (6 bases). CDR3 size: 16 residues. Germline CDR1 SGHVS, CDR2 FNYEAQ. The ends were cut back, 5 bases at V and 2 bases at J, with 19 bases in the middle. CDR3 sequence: CASSRRRGASPYEQYF. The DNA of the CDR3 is TGTGCCAGCAGCCGCCGGAGGGGCGCTTCCCCCTACGAGCAGTACTTC. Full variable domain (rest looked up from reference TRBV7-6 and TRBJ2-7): GAGVSQSPRYKVTKRGQDVALRCDPISGHVSLYWYRQALGQGPEFLTYFNYEAQQDKSGLPNDRFSAERPEGSISTLTIQRTEQRDSAMYRCASSRRRGASPYEQYFGPGTRLTVT.

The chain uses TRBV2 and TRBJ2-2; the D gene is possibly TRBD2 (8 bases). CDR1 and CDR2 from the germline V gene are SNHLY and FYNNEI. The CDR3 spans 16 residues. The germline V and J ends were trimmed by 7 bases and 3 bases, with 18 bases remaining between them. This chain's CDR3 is CASTPRQGLDTGELFF. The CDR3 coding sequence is TGTGCCAGCACCCCGAGACAGGGACTAGACACCGGGGAGCTGTTTTTT.

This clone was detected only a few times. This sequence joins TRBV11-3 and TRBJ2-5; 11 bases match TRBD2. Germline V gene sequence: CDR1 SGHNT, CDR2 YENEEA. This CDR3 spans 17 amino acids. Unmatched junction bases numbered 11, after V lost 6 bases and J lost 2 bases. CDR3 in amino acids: CASSPGTSGAQQETQYF. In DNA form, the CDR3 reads TGTGCCAGCAGTCCTGGGACTAGCGGAGCGCAACAAGAGACCCAGTACTTC.

CDR3 residues: CASSYGSSGYEQYF. For the CDR3, the DNA is TGTGCCAGCAGTTACGGGTCTAGCGGCTACGAGCAGTACTTC. The chain uses TRBV6-6 and TRBJ2-7; 7 bases are shared with TRBD2. The CDR3 runs 14 residues. The V gene end was trimmed by 2 bases and the J gene end by 3 bases; junction bases not matched to a gene: 4. Per the germline V gene, CDR1 is MNHNY and CDR2 is SVGAGI (reference sequence).

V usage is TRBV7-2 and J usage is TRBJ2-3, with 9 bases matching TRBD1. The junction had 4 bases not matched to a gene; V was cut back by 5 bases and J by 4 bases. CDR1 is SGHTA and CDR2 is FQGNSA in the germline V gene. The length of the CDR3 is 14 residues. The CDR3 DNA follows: TGTGCCAGCAGCGCAGACAGGGGGGCAGATACGCAGTATTTT. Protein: CASSADRGADTQYF.

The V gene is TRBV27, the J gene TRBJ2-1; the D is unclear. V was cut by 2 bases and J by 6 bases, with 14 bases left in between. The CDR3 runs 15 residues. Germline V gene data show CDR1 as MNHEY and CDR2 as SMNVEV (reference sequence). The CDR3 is CASSLRVGWANEQFF. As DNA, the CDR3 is TGTGCCAGCAGTTTAAGGGTCGGGTGGGCCAATGAGCAGTTCTTC.

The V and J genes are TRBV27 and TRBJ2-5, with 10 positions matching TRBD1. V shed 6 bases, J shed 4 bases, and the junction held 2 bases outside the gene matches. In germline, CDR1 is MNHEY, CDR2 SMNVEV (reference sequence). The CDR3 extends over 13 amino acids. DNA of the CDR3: TGTGCCAGCAGACGGACAGGGGGAGAGACCCAGTACTTC. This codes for CASRRTGGETQYF.

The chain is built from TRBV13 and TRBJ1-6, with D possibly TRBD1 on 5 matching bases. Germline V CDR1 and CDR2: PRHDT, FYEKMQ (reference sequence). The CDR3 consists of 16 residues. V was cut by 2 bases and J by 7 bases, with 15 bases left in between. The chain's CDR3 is CASSLQAGPFNSPLHF. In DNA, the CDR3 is TGTGCCAGCAGCTTACAGGCGGGACCTTTCAATTCACCCCTCCACTTT. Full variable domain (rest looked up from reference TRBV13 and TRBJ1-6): AAGVIQSPRHLIKEKRETATLKCYPIPRHDTVYWYQQGPGQDPQFLISFYEKMQSDKGSIPDRFSAQQFSDYHSELNMSSLELGDSALYFCASSLQAGPFNSPLHFGNGTRLTVT.

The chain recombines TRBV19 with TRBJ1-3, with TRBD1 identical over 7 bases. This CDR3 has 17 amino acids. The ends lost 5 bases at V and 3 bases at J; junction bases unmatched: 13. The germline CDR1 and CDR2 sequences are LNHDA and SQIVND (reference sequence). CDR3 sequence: CASSSLGQVLRGNTIYF. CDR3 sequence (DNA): TGTGCCAGTAGTTCTCTAGGACAGGTTCTACGTGGAAACACCATATATTTT.

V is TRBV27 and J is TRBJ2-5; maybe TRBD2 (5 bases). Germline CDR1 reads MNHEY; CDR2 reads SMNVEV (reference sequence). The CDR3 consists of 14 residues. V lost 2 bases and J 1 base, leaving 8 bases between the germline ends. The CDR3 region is CASSLGLFQETQYF. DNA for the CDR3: TGTGCCAGCAGTTTAGGACTGTTCCAAGAGACCCAGTACTTC.

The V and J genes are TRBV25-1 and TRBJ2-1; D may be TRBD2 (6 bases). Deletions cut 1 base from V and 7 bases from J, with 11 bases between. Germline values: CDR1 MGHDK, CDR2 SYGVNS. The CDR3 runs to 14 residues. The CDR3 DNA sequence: TGTGCCAGCAGTGAATCTTATCGGGGGAATGAGCAGTTCTTC. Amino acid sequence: CASSESYRGNEQFF.

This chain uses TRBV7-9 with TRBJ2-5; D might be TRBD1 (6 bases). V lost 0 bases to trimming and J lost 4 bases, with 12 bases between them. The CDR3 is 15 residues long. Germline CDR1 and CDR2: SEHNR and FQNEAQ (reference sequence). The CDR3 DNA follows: TGTGCCAGCAGCTTAGCCCCCAGGGGAATAGAGACCCAGTACTTC. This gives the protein CASSLAPRGIETQYF.

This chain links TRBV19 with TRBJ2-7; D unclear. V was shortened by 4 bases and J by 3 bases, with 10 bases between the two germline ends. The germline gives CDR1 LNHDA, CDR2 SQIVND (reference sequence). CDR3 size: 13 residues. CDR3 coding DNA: TGTGCCAGTAGTAGGACCTTAGGCTACGAGCAGTACTTC. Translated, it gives CASSRTLGYEQYF.

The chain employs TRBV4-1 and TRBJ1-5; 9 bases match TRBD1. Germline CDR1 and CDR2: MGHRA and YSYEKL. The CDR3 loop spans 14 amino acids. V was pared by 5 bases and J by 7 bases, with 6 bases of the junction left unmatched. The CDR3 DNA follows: TGCGCCAGCAGCTCGACAGGGGGGGACCAGCCCCAGCATTTT. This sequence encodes CASSSTGGDQPQHF.

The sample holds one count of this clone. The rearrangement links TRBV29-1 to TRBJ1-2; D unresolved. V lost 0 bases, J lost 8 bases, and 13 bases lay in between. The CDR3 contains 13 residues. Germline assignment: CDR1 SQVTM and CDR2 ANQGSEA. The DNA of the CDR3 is TGCAGCGTTGAAGAGGTATTGGTAGGGGGCTACACCTTC. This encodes CSVEEVLVGGYTF.

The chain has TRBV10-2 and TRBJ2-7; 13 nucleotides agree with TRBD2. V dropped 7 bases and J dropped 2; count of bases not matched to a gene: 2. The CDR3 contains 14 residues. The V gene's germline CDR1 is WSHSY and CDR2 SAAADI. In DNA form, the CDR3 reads TGCGCCAGCACCGGGACTAGCGGGGCCTACGAGCAGTACTTC. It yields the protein CASTGTSGAYEQYF.

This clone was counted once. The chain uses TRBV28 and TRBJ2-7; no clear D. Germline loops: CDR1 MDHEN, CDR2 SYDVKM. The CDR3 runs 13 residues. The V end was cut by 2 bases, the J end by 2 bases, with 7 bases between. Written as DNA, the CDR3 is TGTGCCAGCAGTTTACTGTACACCTACGAGCAGTACTTC. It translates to CASSLLYTYEQYF.

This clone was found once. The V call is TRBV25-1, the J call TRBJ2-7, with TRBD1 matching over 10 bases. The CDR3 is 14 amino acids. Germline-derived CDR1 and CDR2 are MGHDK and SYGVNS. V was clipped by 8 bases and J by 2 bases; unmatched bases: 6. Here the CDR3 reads CASSGTGDPYEQYF. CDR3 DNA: TGTGCCAGCTCAGGGACAGGGGATCCCTACGAGCAGTACTTC.